Sequencing of this T cell receptor (beta chain) was carried out in a study of T cells in Graves' hyperthyroidism and ophthalmopathy. This clonotype was seen repeatedly, ten times or more. The TCR beta CDR3 regions underwent amplification using RNA transcripts as the source. With the HTBI primer set, the TCR CDR3 went through a first round of RT-PCR. TCRdb analysed the multiplex PCR reads with MiXCR anew, one entry per CDR3 protein. In the table there are some 600,000 distinct CDR3 sequences, around 13% of which are singletons. CDR3 length: 13 residues. With 4 bases removed from V and 1 base from J, the gap between germline ends came to 9 bases. Germline V gene lookup returns CDR1 DFQATT and CDR2 SNEGSKA (reference sequence).

The rearrangement joins TRBV20-1 to TRBJ2-3, with D uncertain. The TCR originated in a woman aged 25 to 39 with Graves' hyperthyroidism that later progressed to Graves' ophthalmopathy. What was sequenced was blood. CDR3 in amino acids: CSANGFGTDTQYF. Here the CDR3 DNA reads TGCAGTGCTAATGGATTCGGCACAGATACGCAGTATTTT.